The 10 T cell receptor beta chains below come from one sample, sequenced in a study of cytomegalovirus exposure and HLA in healthy donors. PCR employed 60 Vbeta and 13 Jbeta primers. Sequenced by immunoSEQ multiplex PCR; TCRdb stores in-frame clones only, minus some. The sample yields fewer than 250,000 clones, about 82% seen once. Material for sequencing was PBMCs. Source of these receptors: a man aged 25-40 years in good health and CMV-seronegative.

This clone was observed a handful of times. The rearrangement joins TRBV5-6 to TRBJ2-5; TRBD1 agrees at 10 bases. With V trimmed by 2 bases and J by 5 bases, 6 bases remained unmatched. CDR3 length: 15 amino acids. CDR1 and CDR2 (germline): SGHDT, YYEEEE. The CDR3 DNA follows: TGTGCCAGCAGCTTTCTGGACAGGGGGGGGGAGACCCAGTACTTC. It translates to CASSFLDRGGETQYF.

V gene TRBV19 combines with J gene TRBJ1-4; no clear D. V was shortened by 6 bases and J by 5 bases, with 13 bases between the two germline ends. This CDR3 has 14 residues. CDR1 and CDR2 (germline): LNHDA, SQIVND (reference sequence). The DNA for the CDR3 is TGTGCCAGTAGGGCCGGGAGTAGGAATGAAAAACTGTTTTTT. Translation: CASRAGSRNEKLFF. Together with reference TRBV19 and TRBJ1-4, the CDR3 gives the full variable domain: DGGITQSPKYLFRKEGQNVTLSCEQNLNHDAMYWYRQDPGQGLRLIYYSQIVNDFQKGDIAEGYSVSREKKESFPLTVTSAQKNPTAFYLCASRAGSRNEKLFFGSGTQLSVL.

The chain recombines TRBV13 with TRBJ1-1; 9 nucleotides align to TRBD1. The germline gives CDR1 PRHDT, CDR2 FYEKMQ (reference sequence). With V trimmed by 5 bases and J by 1 base, 8 bases remained unmatched. This CDR3 has 16 amino acids. CDR3 region: CASSPPGTGQNTEAFF. The DNA of the CDR3 is TGTGCCAGCAGCCCCCCCGGGACAGGGCAGAACACTGAAGCTTTCTTT.

J is TRBJ2-2 and V is TRBV29-1; 9 bases line up with TRBD1. The trim removed 7 bases at V and 6 bases at J, leaving 9 bases unmatched. This CDR3 has 14 amino acids. The germline gives CDR1 SQVTM, CDR2 ANQGSEA. CDR3 nucleotide sequence: TGCAGCGCCCACACACAGGGGGCGCCCGGGGAGCTGTTTTTT. Its translation: CSAHTQGAPGELFF.

V and J are TRBV19 and TRBJ1-1; D is possibly TRBD1 (6 bases). Trimming removed 9 bases from V and 0 bases from J, with 20 bases in between. The length of the CDR3 is 16 residues. Germline assignment: CDR1 LNHDA and CDR2 SQIVND (reference sequence). The CDR3 spells CASYRLRGGVNTEAFF. The CDR3 DNA follows: TGTGCCAGCTATAGACTCAGGGGAGGGGTGAACACTGAAGCTTTCTTT.

V and J are TRBV5-1 and TRBJ2-1, with 9 bases lining up with TRBD2. The length of the CDR3 is 17 residues. Germline assignment: CDR1 SGHRS and CDR2 YFSETQ. Losses at the gene ends were 3 bases for V and 1 base for J; bases not matched to a gene: 8. In nucleotides, the CDR3 is TGCGCCAGCAGCTCACTGTCTGCGGGAGGGTCCTACAATGAGCAGTTCTTC. Translation gives CASSSLSAGGSYNEQFF.

V gene TRBV2 combines with J gene TRBJ2-7, with 8 bases aligning to TRBD2. The CDR3 loop spans 13 amino acids. Germline V gives CDR1 SNHLY, CDR2 FYNNEI. The trim removed 8 bases at V and 0 bases at J, leaving 3 bases unmatched. The CDR3 region is CASCAGGSYEQYF. The CDR3 coding sequence is TGTGCCAGCTGCGCGGGGGGCTCCTACGAGCAGTACTTC.

The CDR3, as DNA: TGCGCCAGCAGCTCGGGACAGGGACACACAGATACGCAGTATTTT. Translating it yields CASSSGQGHTDTQYF. V and J are TRBV5-1 and TRBJ2-3; 9 bases map to TRBD1. The germline gives CDR1 SGHRS, CDR2 YFSETQ. With V trimmed by 3 bases and J by 2 bases, 4 bases remained unmatched. The CDR3 sequence is 15 residues long.

The chain combines TRBV7-3 with TRBJ2-2; D perhaps matches TRBD1 (6 bases). The CDR3 length is 17 residues. Germline values: CDR1 SGHTA, CDR2 FQGTGA. V lost 5 bases to trimming and J lost 2 bases, with 18 bases between them. The CDR3 DNA follows: TGTGCCAGCAGCCTCACATTACGACAGGTCAACACCGGGGAGCTGTTTTTT. Protein: CASSLTLRQVNTGELFF.

This clone showed up just once. The DNA of the CDR3 is TGCGCCAGCAGCTTGCCGGGACAGCCAAAGGCTGAAGCTTTCTTT. It encodes CASSLPGQPKAEAFF. V is TRBV5-1 and J is TRBJ1-1; 7 bases are a match to TRBD1. V shed 1 base and J 6 bases; nucleotides not matched to a gene: 9. This CDR3 contains 15 residues. CDR1 SGHRS and CDR2 YFSETQ come from the germline V gene.